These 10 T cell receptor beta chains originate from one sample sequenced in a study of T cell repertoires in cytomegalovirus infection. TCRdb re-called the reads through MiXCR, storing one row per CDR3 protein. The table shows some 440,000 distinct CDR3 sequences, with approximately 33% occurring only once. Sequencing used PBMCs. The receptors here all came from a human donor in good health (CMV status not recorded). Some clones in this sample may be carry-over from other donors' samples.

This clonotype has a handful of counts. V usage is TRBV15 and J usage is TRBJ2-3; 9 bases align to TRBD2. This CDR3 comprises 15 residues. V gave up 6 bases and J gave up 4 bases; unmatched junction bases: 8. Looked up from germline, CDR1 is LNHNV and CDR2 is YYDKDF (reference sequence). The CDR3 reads CATRPGRGGPDTQYF. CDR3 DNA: TGTGCCACCAGACCAGGGCGGGGGGGCCCAGATACGCAGTATTTT.

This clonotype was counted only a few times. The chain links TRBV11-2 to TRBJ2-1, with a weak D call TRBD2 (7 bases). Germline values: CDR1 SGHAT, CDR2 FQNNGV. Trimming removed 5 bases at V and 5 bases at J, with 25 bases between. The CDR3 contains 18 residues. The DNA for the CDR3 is TGTGCCAGCAGCCCCGTTTTAGTGTCCGGGGGGCCTAACAATGAGCAGTTCTTC. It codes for CASSPVLVSGGPNNEQFF.

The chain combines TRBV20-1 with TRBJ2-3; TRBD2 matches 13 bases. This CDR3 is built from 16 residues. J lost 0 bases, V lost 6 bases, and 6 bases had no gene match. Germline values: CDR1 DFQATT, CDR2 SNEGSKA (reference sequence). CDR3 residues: CSAQTSGGYSTDTQYF. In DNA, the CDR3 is TGCAGTGCACAGACTAGCGGGGGGTATAGCACAGATACGCAGTATTTT.

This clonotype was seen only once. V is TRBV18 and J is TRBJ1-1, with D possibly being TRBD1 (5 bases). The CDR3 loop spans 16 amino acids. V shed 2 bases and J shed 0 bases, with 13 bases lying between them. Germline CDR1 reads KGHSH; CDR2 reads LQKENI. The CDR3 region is CASSPIPGTMNTEAFF. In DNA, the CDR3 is TGTGCCAGCTCACCAATCCCGGGGACCATGAACACTGAAGCTTTCTTT.

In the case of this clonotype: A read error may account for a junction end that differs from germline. CDR3 nucleotides: TGTGCCATCGTTGAAAGGGGGAACACTGAAGCGTTCTTT. Its translation: CAIVERGNTEAFF. The rearrangement links TRBV10-3 to TRBJ1-1; tentative D call: TRBD1 (6 bases). Germline assignment: CDR1 ENHRY and CDR2 SYGVKD. The CDR3 extends over 13 amino acids.

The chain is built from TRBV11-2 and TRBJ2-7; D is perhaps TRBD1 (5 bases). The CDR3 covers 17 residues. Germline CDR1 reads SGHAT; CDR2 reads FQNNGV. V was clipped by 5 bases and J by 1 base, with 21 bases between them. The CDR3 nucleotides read TGTGCCAGCAGCCTTAAACGGGCAGGGCCGGTATCCTACGAGCAGTACTTC. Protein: CASSLKRAGPVSYEQYF.

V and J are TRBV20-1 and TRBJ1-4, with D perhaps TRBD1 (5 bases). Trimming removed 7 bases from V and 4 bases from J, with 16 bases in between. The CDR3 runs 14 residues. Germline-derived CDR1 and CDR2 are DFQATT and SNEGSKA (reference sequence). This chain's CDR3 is CSGTPGPINEKLFF. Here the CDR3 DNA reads TGCAGTGGTACCCCAGGGCCGATTAATGAAAAACTGTTTTTT.

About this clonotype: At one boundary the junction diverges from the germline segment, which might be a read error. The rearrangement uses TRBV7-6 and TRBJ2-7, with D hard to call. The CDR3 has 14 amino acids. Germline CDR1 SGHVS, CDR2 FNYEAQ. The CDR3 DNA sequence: TGTGCCAGCAGATTAGAAGGACCCCTTTACGAGCAGTACTTC. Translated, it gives CASRLEGPLYEQYF.

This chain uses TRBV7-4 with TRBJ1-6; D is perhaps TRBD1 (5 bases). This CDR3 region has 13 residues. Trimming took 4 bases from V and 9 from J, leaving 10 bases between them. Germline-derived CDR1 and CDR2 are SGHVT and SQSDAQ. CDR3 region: CASSSAGISPLHF. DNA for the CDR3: TGTGCCAGCAGCTCAGCAGGGATTTCACCCCTCCACTTT.

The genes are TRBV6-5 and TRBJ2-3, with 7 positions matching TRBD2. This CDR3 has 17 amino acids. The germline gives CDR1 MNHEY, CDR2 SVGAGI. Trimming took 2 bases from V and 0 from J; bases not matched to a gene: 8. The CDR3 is CASSYTVAGSSTDTQYF. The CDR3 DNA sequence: TGTGCCAGCAGTTACACAGTAGCGGGTTCTAGCACAGATACGCAGTATTTT.